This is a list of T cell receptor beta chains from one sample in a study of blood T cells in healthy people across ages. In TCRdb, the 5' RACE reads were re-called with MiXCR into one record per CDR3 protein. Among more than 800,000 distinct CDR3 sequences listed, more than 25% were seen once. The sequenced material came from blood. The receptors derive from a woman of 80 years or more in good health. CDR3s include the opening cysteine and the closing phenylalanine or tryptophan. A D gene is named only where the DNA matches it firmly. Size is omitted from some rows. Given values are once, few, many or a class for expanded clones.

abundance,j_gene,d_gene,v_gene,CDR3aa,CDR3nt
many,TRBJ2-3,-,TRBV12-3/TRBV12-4,CASSLGARSNTQYF,TGTGCCAGCAGCCTCGGGGCGAGGTCAAATACGCAGTATTTT
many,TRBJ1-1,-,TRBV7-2,CASSRNTEAFF,TGCGCCAGCAGCCGGAACACTGAAGCTTTCTTT
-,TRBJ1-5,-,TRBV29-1,CSVEGGAGQPQHF,TGCAGCGTTGAAGGGGGGGCGGGTCAGCCCCAGCATTTT
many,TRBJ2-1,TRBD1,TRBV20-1,CSARPSEGQGRNEQFF,TGCAGTGCTAGGCCCTCGGAGGGACAGGGACGCAATGAGCAGTTCTTC
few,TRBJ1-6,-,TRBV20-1,CSARTVNSPLHF,TGCAGTGCTAGAACGGTAAATTCACCCCTCCACTTT
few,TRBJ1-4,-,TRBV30,CACLRQDNEKLFF,TGTGCCTGCCTAAGACAGGATAATGAAAAACTGTTTTTT
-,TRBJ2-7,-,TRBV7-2,CASSYTRSEQYF,TGTGCCAGCAGCTACACCCGGTCGGAGCAGTACTTC
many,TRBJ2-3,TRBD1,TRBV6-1,CASSLQGSSTDTQYF,TGTGCCAGCAGTTTACAGGGGTCTAGCACAGATACGCAGTATTTT
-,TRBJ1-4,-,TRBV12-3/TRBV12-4,CASAETSNEKRFF,TGTGCCAGCGCGGAGACGAGTAATGAAAAACGGTTTTTT
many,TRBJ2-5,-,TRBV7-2,CASSLFPPQETQYF,TGTGCCAGCAGCTTATTTCCACCCCAAGAGACCCAGTACTTC
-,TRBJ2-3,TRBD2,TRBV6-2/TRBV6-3,CASSYRGSGGRLTDAQYF,TGTGCCAGCAGTTATCGTGGTTCGGGGGGGAGGTTGACAGATGCGCAGTATTTT
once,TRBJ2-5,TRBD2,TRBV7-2,CASSRQPGLAGHNEQYF,TGTGCCAGCAGCCGACAACCGGGGCTAGCGGGGCATAATGAGCAGTACTTT
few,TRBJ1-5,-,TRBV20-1,CSAREGTFSNQPQHF,TGCAGTGCTAGAGAAGGGACCTTTAGCAATCAGCCCCAGCATTTT
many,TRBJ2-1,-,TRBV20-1,CSASGGLSSYNEQFF,TGCAGTGCTAGCGGGGGGCTAAGCTCCTACAATGAGCAGTTCTTC
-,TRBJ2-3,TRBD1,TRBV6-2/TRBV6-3,CASSWTGVPSTDTQYF,TGTGCCAGCAGTTGGACAGGGGTCCCTAGCACAGATACGCAGTATTTT
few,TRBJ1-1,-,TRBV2,CASSAPDSQPEAFF,TGTGCCAGCAGTGCCCCGGACAGCCAGCCTGAAGCTTTCTTT
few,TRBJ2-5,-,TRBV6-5,CASSYPGKETQYF,TGTGCCAGCAGTTACCCGGGCAAAGAGACCCAGTACTTC
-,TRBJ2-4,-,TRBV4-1,CASSQGGGGVAKNIQYF,TGCGCCAGCAGCCAGGGAGGAGGCGGGGTGGCCAAAAACATTCAGTACTTC
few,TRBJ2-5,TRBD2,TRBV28,CASSSAGGPIETQYF,TGTGCCAGCAGTTCAGCGGGGGGGCCTATTGAGACCCAGTACTTC
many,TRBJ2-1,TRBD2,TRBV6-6,CASRERGEYNEQFF,TGTGCCAGCAGGGAGCGGGGGGAGTACAATGAGCAGTTCTTC